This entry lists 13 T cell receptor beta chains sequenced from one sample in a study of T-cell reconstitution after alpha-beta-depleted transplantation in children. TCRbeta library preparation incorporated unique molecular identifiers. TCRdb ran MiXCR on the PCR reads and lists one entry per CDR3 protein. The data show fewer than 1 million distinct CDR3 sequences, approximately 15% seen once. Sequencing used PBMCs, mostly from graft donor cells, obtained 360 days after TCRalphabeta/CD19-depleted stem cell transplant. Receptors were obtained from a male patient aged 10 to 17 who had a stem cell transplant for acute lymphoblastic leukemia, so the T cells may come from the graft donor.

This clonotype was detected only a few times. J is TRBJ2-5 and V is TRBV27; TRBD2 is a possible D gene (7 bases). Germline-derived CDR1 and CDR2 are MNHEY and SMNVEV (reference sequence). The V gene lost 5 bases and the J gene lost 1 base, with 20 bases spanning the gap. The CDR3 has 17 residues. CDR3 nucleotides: TGTGCCAGCAGTCCCCTTGGGGGGGGGGCCTCCCAAGAGACCCAGTACTTC. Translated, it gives CASSPLGGGASQETQYF.

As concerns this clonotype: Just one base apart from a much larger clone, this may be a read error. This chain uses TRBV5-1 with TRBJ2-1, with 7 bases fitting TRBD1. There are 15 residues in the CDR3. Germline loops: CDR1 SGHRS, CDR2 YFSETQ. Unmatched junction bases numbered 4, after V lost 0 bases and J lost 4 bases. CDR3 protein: CASSLGPGQYNEQFF. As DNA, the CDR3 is TGCGCCAGCAGCTTGGGGCCGGGACAGTACAATGAGCAGTTCTTC.

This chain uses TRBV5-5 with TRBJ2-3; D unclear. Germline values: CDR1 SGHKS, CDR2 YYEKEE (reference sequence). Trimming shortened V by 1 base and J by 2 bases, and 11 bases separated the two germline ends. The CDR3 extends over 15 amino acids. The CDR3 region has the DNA TGTGCCAGCAGCTTGCCCGCGGCATACACAGATACGCAGTATTTT. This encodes CASSLPAAYTDTQYF.

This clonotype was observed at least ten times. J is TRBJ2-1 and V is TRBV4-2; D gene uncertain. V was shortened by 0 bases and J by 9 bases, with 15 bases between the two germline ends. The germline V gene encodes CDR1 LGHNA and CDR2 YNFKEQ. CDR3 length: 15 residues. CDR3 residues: CASSQEDRTVREQFF. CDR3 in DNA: TGTGCCAGCAGCCAAGAAGATCGTACGGTGCGTGAGCAGTTCTTC.

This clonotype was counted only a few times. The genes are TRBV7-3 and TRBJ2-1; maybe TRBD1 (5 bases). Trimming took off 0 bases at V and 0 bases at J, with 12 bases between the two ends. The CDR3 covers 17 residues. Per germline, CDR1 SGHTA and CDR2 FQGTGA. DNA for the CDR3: TGTGCCAGCAGCTTAACCCACAGGTCTAGCTCCTACAATGAGCAGTTCTTC. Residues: CASSLTHRSSSYNEQFF.

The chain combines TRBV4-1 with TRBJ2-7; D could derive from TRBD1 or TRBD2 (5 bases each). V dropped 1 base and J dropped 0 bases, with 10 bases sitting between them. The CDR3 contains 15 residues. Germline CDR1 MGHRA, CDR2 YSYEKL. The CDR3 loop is CASSQAWDPSYEQYF. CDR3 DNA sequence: TGCGCCAGCAGCCAAGCCTGGGACCCCTCCTACGAGCAGTACTTC.

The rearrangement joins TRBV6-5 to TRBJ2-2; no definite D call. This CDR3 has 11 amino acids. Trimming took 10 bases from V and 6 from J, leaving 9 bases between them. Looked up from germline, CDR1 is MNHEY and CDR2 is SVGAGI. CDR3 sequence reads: CANKEAGELFF. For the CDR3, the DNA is TGTGCCAACAAAGAGGCCGGGGAGCTGTTTTTT.

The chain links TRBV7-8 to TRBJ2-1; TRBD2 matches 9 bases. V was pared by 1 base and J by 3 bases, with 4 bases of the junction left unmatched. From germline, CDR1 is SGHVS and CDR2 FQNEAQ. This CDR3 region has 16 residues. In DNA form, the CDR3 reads TGTGCCAGCAGCTTAGGGAGACTAGCGGTCTACAATGAGCAGTTCTTC. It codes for CASSLGRLAVYNEQFF. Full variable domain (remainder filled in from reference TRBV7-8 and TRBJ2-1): GAGVSQSPRYKVAKRGQDVALRCDPISGHVSLFWYQQALGQGPEFLTYFQNEAQLDKSGLPSDRFFAERPEGSVSTLKIQRTQQEDSAVYLCASSLGRLAVYNEQFFGPGTRLTVL.

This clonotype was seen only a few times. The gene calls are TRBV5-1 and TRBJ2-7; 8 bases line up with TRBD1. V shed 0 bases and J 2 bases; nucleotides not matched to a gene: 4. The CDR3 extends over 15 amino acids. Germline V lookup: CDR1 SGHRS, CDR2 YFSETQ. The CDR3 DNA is TGCGCCAGCAGCTTGGGAAACAGGGGGACCTACGAGCAGTACTTC. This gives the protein CASSLGNRGTYEQYF.

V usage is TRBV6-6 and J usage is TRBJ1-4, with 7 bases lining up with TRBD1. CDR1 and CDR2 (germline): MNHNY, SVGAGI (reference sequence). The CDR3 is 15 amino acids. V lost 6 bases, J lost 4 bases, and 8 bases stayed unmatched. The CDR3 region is CASSRPDRDNEKLFF. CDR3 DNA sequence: TGTGCCAGCAGCCGCCCCGACAGGGATAATGAAAAACTGTTTTTT.

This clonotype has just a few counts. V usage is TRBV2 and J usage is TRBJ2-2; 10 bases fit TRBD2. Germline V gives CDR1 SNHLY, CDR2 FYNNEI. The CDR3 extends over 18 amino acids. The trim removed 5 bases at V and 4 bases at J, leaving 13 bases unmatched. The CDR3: CASSTSGRDVWVTGELFF. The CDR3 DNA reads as TGTGCCAGCAGTACAAGCGGGAGGGACGTGTGGGTCACCGGGGAGCTGTTTTTT.

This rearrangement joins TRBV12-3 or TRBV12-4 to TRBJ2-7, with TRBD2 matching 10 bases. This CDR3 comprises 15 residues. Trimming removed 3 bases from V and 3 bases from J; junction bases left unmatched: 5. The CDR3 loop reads CASSFSGRPHYEQYF. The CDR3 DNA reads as TGTGCCAGCAGTTTTAGCGGGAGGCCCCACTACGAGCAGTACTTC.

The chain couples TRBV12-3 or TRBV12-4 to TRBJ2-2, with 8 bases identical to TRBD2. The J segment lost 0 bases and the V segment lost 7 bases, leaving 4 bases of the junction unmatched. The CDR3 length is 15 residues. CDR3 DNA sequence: TGTGCCAGCATCTTTAGCGGGACGAACACCGGGGAGCTGTTTTTT. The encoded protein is CASIFSGTNTGELFF.